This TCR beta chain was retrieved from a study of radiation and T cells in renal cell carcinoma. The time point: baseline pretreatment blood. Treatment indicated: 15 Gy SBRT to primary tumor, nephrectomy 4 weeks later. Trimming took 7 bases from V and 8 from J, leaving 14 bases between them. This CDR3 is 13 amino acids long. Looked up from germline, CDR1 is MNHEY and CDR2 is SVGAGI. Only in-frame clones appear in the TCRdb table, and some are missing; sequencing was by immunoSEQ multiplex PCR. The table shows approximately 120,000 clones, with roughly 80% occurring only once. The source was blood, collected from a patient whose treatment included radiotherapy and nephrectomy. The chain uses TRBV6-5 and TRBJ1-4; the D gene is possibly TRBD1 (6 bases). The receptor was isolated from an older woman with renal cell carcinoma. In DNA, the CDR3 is TGTGCCAGCATGGGGGGCGCAGGGGAAAAACTGTTTTTT. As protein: CASMGGAGEKLFF.